Each of the 22 T cell receptor beta chains below was sequenced from the same sample in a study of blood T cells in healthy people across ages. Next came a second PCR, run for about 7 to 12 cycles, which used a sample-barcoded 5' primer along with a J-beta primer mix. TCRdb analysed the 5' RACE reads with MiXCR anew, one entry per CDR3 protein. The repertoire holds 1 million to 1.2 million distinct CDR3 sequences, roughly two fifths seen once, with around 13% in the top ten. Sequenced sample: blood. Source of these receptors: a young man in good health.

In this sample, this clonotype turned up a few times. The chain uses TRBV4-2 and TRBJ1-5; 7 bases fit TRBD1. CDR1 is LGHNA, CDR2 YNFKEQ, per germline. The CDR3 consists of 19 residues. J was trimmed by 2 bases and V by 0 bases; bases with no gene match: 13. DNA for the CDR3: TGTGCCAGCAGCCAAGACGCCCGGGACAGTCTCGTGGGCAATCAGCCCCAGCATTTT. Amino acid sequence: CASSQDARDSLVGNQPQHF.

The chain is built from TRBV19 and TRBJ2-1; 7 bases fit TRBD2. The CDR3 is 17 amino acids. Germline trimming cut 2 bases from V and 3 bases from J; bases unmatched to any gene: 10. Germline V CDR1 and CDR2: LNHDA, SQIVND (reference sequence). The CDR3 loop reads CASSILGGVVGYNEQFF. The DNA for the CDR3 is TGTGCCAGTAGTATACTTGGGGGGGTGGTAGGCTACAATGAGCAGTTCTTC.

This clonotype was detected only once. Since a much larger clone is just one base distant, this may be a read error. This chain uses TRBV7-9 with TRBJ1-5; D may be TRBD1 (6 bases). Germline V gene sequence: CDR1 SEHNR, CDR2 FQNEAQ (reference sequence). V was cut by 1 base and J by 14 bases, with 12 bases left in between. The CDR3 spans 12 residues. CDR3 sequence reads: CASSLDQGYKHF. The CDR3 region has the DNA TGTGCCAGCAGCTTAGATCAGGGGTACAAGCATTTT.

The J gene is TRBJ2-7, the V gene TRBV20-1; D unresolved. V was shortened by 5 bases and J by 2 bases, with 10 bases between the two germline ends. Looked up from germline, CDR1 is DFQATT and CDR2 is SNEGSKA (reference sequence). The CDR3 has 12 amino acids. The CDR3 sequence is CSAVSATYEQYF. Here the CDR3 DNA reads TGCAGTGCTGTATCAGCGACCTACGAGCAGTACTTC.

This clonotype was detected only a few times. The chain couples TRBV9 to TRBJ1-2; D perhaps matches TRBD1 (5 bases). With 4 bases removed from V and 2 bases from J, the gap between germline ends came to 15 bases. This CDR3 is 15 amino acids long. CDR1 is SGDLS and CDR2 is YYNGEE in the germline V gene. The CDR3 bases are TGTGCCAGCAGCTCACGAGCGGGGCAGAACTATGGCTACACCTTC. Its protein is CASSSRAGQNYGYTF.

This clonotype came up many times. The rearrangement uses TRBV10-3 and TRBJ2-3, with D maybe TRBD1 (6 bases). Looked up from germline, CDR1 is ENHRY and CDR2 is SYGVKD. CDR3 length: 14 residues. V lost 4 bases and J 2 bases, leaving 10 bases between the germline ends. The CDR3 loop is CAISGWDTTDTQYF. In DNA, the CDR3 is TGTGCCATCAGTGGTTGGGACACCACAGATACGCAGTATTTT.

Comment on this clonotype: Sequence at one end of the junction differs from germline and may be a read error. The gene calls are TRBV20-1 and TRBJ2-1, with D uncertain. The germline CDR1 and CDR2 sequences are DFQATT and SNEGSKA (reference sequence). The CDR3 has 14 amino acids. Here the CDR3 DNA reads TGCAGTGCTGGAGATCGGTGGTCCCACAATGAGCAGTTCTTC. This gives the protein CSAGDRWSHNEQFF.

V usage is TRBV6-1 and J usage is TRBJ1-2; weak D call: TRBD1 (6 bases). The CDR3 sequence is 14 residues long. Trimming shortened V by 2 bases and J by 8 bases, and 15 bases separated the two germline ends. The germline V gene encodes CDR1 MNHNS and CDR2 SASEGT. DNA of the CDR3: TGTGCCAGCAGTGAACTTAGGCAGGGGCCGGGCTACACCTTC. Amino acids: CASSELRQGPGYTF.

The rearrangement joins TRBV20-1 to TRBJ2-1, with D tentatively TRBD2 (6 bases). CDR1 is DFQATT, CDR2 SNEGSKA, per germline (reference sequence). Between the trimmed V and J ends, which lost 0 bases and 0 bases, there was a span of 9 bases. The CDR3 runs to 15 residues. The CDR3 protein is CSARDDGGSYNEQFF. In DNA form, the CDR3 reads TGCAGTGCTAGAGATGACGGGGGCTCCTACAATGAGCAGTTCTTC.

V gene TRBV5-5 combines with J gene TRBJ1-1, with TRBD1 as a possible D gene (5 bases). The CDR3 sequence is 15 residues long. V lost 1 base, J lost 0 bases, and 10 bases lay in between. Germline CDR1 reads SGHKS; CDR2 reads YYEKEE (reference sequence). CDR3 in amino acids: CASSLFGTVNTEAFF. The CDR3 DNA follows: TGTGCCAGCAGCTTGTTCGGGACGGTGAACACTGAAGCTTTCTTT.

The chain combines TRBV18 with TRBJ1-4; TRBD1 aligns across 9 bases. Trimming took 6 bases from V and 6 from J; bases not matched to a gene: 8. This CDR3 is 15 amino acids long. Germline values: CDR1 KGHSH, CDR2 LQKENI. CDR3 residues: CASSFATGGYEKLFF. The CDR3 DNA reads as TGTGCCAGCTCGTTTGCGACAGGGGGTTATGAAAAACTGTTTTTT.

The chain employs TRBV20-1 and TRBJ2-7, with a tentative D call TRBD2 (6 bases). CDR1 DFQATT and CDR2 SNEGSKA come from the germline V gene (reference sequence). The CDR3 sequence is 14 residues long. V lost 1 base and J lost 0, with 10 bases in between. The CDR3 DNA is TGCAGTGCTAGAGGGGTAGCGGTCTCCTACGAGCAGTACTTC. It translates to CSARGVAVSYEQYF.

There are a few counts of this clonotype. The chain employs TRBV5-6 and TRBJ2-5; D is perhaps TRBD1 (6 bases). Trimming left V 2 bases short and J 5 bases short, with 13 bases between. Germline CDR1 reads SGHDT; CDR2 reads YYEEEE. This CDR3 contains 14 residues. The CDR3 DNA sequence: TGTGCCAGCAGCTTAATTAGCCAGGGGGAGACCCAGTACTTC. Encoded protein: CASSLISQGETQYF.

This clonotype was recorded many times. The genes are TRBV5-1 and TRBJ1-5; D is ambiguous. The CDR3 length is 15 residues. With 0 bases removed from V and 0 bases from J, the gap between germline ends came to 7 bases. CDR1 is SGHRS, CDR2 YFSETQ, per germline. CDR3 sequence (DNA): TGCGCCAGCAGCTTGGCTTCAGGTAGCAATCAGCCCCAGCATTTT. Translating gives CASSLASGSNQPQHF. The full variable domain, its missing parts supplied by reference TRBV5-1 and TRBJ1-5, is KAGVTQTPRYLIKTRGQQVTLSCSPISGHRSVSWYQQTPGQGLQFLFEYFSETQRNKGNFPGRFSGRQFSNSRSEMNVSTLELGDSALYLCASSLASGSNQPQHFGDGTRLSIL.

This clonotype was counted a few times. V gene TRBV4-1 combines with J gene TRBJ2-1; 7 nucleotides line up with TRBD2. CDR1 and CDR2 (germline): MGHRA, YSYEKL. The V segment lost 0 bases and the J segment 6 bases; nucleotides outside the gene matches: 5. The CDR3 spans 15 residues. CDR3 DNA: TGCGCCAGCAGCCAAGAGAGACTAGCTCCCAATGAGCAGTTCTTC. Its translation: CASSQERLAPNEQFF.

A single count supports this clonotype. The rearrangement links TRBV6-6 to TRBJ2-3; a weak D match, TRBD1 (6 bases). The germline CDR1 and CDR2 sequences are MNHNY and SVGAGI (reference sequence). This CDR3 spans 15 amino acids. Trimming cost V 8 bases and J 2 bases, with 17 bases left between them. CDR3 nucleotide sequence: TGTGCCAGCCGAAAGTGGCAGGGGAACACAGATACGCAGTATTTT. Protein: CASRKWQGNTDTQYF.

This clonotype has more than one count but fewer than ten. The chain uses TRBV4-2 and TRBJ2-7; D not certain. The end of the DNA is better explained by TRBJ2-5, so the J call may be wrong. The CDR3 has 16 residues. Looked up from germline, CDR1 is LGHNA and CDR2 is YNFKEQ. The CDR3 region has the DNA TGTGCCAGCAGCCAAGATAGTCTGTCGGGTTGGGAGACCCAGTACTTC. Translating it yields CASSQDSLSGWETQYF.

CDR3 residues: CASGLEGDRYTGELFF. Written as DNA, the CDR3 is TGTGCTAGTGGTTTGGAAGGGGACAGATACACCGGGGAGCTGTTTTTT. The chain combines TRBV12-5 with TRBJ2-2; 7 positions match TRBD1. The CDR3 length is 16 residues. CDR1 and CDR2 (germline): LGHNT, FRNRAP. The V and J ends lost 1 base and 3 bases, in that order; junction bases with no gene match: 5.

V and J are TRBV20-1 and TRBJ2-7; 9 bases are a match to TRBD1. Germline-derived CDR1 and CDR2 are DFQATT and SNEGSKA (reference sequence). The CDR3 is made up of 15 amino acids. J was trimmed by 3 bases and V by 0 bases; bases with no gene match: 6. As DNA, the CDR3 is TGCAGTGCTAGAGATGGGGGGACAGGGAGCTACGAGCAGTACTTC. This sequence encodes CSARDGGTGSYEQYF.

This clonotype was counted a few times. J is TRBJ1-4 and V is TRBV4-2; D may be TRBD1 (5 bases). The V gene lost 4 bases and the J gene lost 6 bases, with 18 bases spanning the gap. Germline V CDR1 and CDR2: LGHNA, YNFKEQ. The CDR3 covers 16 residues. In DNA form, the CDR3 reads TGTGCCAGCAGCCGTGGGGCCGGGGCGGTGGATGAAAAACTGTTTTTT. Protein product: CASSRGAGAVDEKLFF.

V usage is TRBV12-3 or TRBV12-4 and J usage is TRBJ1-2; 7 bases map to TRBD1. This CDR3 spans 14 amino acids. V shed 2 bases and J 6 bases; nucleotides not matched to a gene: 6. As DNA, the CDR3 is TGTGCCAGCAGTTTAAACAGGGACAGCCATGGCTACACCTTC. Translating it yields CASSLNRDSHGYTF.

J is TRBJ1-5 and V is TRBV10-3, with 8 bases that match TRBD1. V dropped 10 bases and J dropped 4; count of bases not matched to a gene: 9. This CDR3 contains 14 residues. CDR1 is ENHRY and CDR2 is SYGVKD in the germline V gene. CDR3 sequence: CATETGVGNQPQHF. CDR3 sequence (DNA): TGTGCCACCGAGACAGGGGTGGGAAATCAGCCCCAGCATTTT.